This T cell receptor (beta chain) comes out of a study of metastatic and nonmetastatic thyroid tumors. Study details: Across blood and tumor or nodule tissue, repertoires from malignant and benign thyroid patients were compared with one another. Study-level points and caveats: A significant increase in TCR beta diversity was reportedly seen in malignant thyroid tumors relative to benign nodules, in blood and tumor.

Patients had received no treatment of any kind before thyroid surgery. Source study methods: The study took CDR3 differences across clinicopathological groups and made a distant-metastasis classifier for papillary thyroid cancer from them. TCRdb ran MiXCR on the PCR reads. These V and J calls originate from TCRdb's pipeline instead of the authors' own analysis. Among about 43,000 clones listed, about 3.2% were seen once. This CDR3 has 18 amino acids. CDR1 and CDR2 (germline): MNHEY, SVGAGI. V lost 0 bases, J lost 0 bases, and 9 bases stayed unmatched. This clone was seen ten or more times. Its specificity is unknown.

This TCR was recovered from a female donor with papillary thyroid cancer or a benign thyroid nodule (not recorded which). Some clones in this sample may be carry-over from other donors' samples. The chain employs TRBV6-5 and TRBJ2-7; 9 bases align to TRBD1. The material sequenced was blood. The CDR3 sequence: CASSYSRGQGPYSYEQYF. The CDR3 DNA follows: TGTGCCAGCAGTTACTCGAGAGGACAGGGGCCTTACTCCTACGAGCAGTACTTC.